A selection of T cell receptor beta chains follows, all from one sample in a study of graft-versus-host responses after intestinal transplantation. For these TCRs, the target antigens are not known. Assay: immunoSEQ multiplex PCR; the TCRdb copy retains only in-frame clones and omits some. The sample has fewer than 95,000 clones; about 93% are singletons. The sample consisted of unstimulated CD8+ T cells sorted from spleen or lymph node cells, taken before intestinal transplant. The receptor source for this set is a human donor who received an intestinal transplant. CDR3s leave out the opening cysteine and the closing phenylalanine or tryptophan. Fields, in order: J gene, V gene, CDR3 protein.

j_gene: TRBJ2-3
v_gene: TRBV5-1
CDR3aa: ASSLSGGPTLDTQY

j_gene: TRBJ2-3
v_gene: TRBV4-2
CDR3aa: ASSQDASGGTDTQY

j_gene: TRBJ1-6
v_gene: TRBV7-6
CDR3aa: ASSPNPNSPLH

j_gene: TRBJ1-6
v_gene: TRBV6-5
CDR3aa: ASRSQGSPLH

j_gene: TRBJ1-1
v_gene: TRBV5-1
CDR3aa: AGGGSSRRRPTEAF

j_gene: TRBJ2-3
v_gene: TRBV4-2
CDR3aa: ASSRVGLAGGSTDTQY

j_gene: TRBJ2-7
v_gene: TRBV28
CDR3aa: ASTLPGQPSYEQY

j_gene: TRBJ2-1
v_gene: TRBV6-5
CDR3aa: ASRTGGRYNEQF

j_gene: TRBJ2-1
v_gene: TRBV15
CDR3aa: ATSVTSGRAYNEQF

j_gene: TRBJ2-1
v_gene: TRBV4-1
CDR3aa: ASSQSRANEQF

j_gene: TRBJ2-1
v_gene: TRBV5-1
CDR3aa: ASSLSGWTVLSSYNEQF

j_gene: TRBJ1-1
v_gene: TRBV14
CDR3aa: ASSPILPGNTEAF

j_gene: TRBJ2-5
v_gene: TRBV30
CDR3aa: AWRIQPQETQY

j_gene: TRBJ2-2
v_gene: TRBV7-2
CDR3aa: ASSSWTSGGPYTGELF

j_gene: TRBJ2-7
v_gene: TRBV28
CDR3aa: ASRETDRYEQY

j_gene: TRBJ2-3
v_gene: TRBV7-8
CDR3aa: ASSFLSGEADTQY

j_gene: TRBJ2-2
v_gene: TRBV28
CDR3aa: ASSLRGTGELF

j_gene: TRBJ1-2
v_gene: TRBV9
CDR3aa: ASSGRTGPNYGYT

j_gene: TRBJ2-5
v_gene: TRBV28
CDR3aa: ASRLAGGLMIGETQY

j_gene: TRBJ1-1
v_gene: TRBV7-9
CDR3aa: ASSLGLQREAF

j_gene: TRBJ2-1
v_gene: TRBV28
CDR3aa: ASSLSGPNNEQF

j_gene: TRBJ1-2
v_gene: TRBV6-6
CDR3aa: ASSDSGTGDYGYT

j_gene: TRBJ2-1
v_gene: TRBV4-2
CDR3aa: ASSQVAGGFDEQF

j_gene: TRBJ2-2
v_gene: TRBV7-3
CDR3aa: ASSLTGGLLGTGELF

j_gene: TRBJ2-1
v_gene: TRBV29-1
CDR3aa: SSRGTRANYNEQF

j_gene: TRBJ1-1
v_gene: TRBV13
CDR3aa: ASSLEAVTEAF

j_gene: TRBJ2-7
v_gene: TRBV10-2
CDR3aa: ASQNPYSYEQY

j_gene: TRBJ2-7
v_gene: TRBV19
CDR3aa: ASSMGTGVPYEQY

j_gene: TRBJ2-3
v_gene: TRBV7-9
CDR3aa: ASSLPLMTSGGATDTQY

j_gene: TRBJ1-5
v_gene: TRBV9
CDR3aa: ASSVGIDNQPQH

j_gene: TRBJ2-2
v_gene: TRBV30
CDR3aa: AWTGGNTNTGELF

j_gene: TRBJ2-7
v_gene: TRBV19
CDR3aa: ASSIGTGPYEQY

j_gene: TRBJ1-2
v_gene: TRBV4-2
CDR3aa: ASSQDSGVIYGYT

j_gene: TRBJ2-3
v_gene: TRBV6-5
CDR3aa: ASSSLSLDTQY

j_gene: TRBJ1-2
v_gene: TRBV7-2
CDR3aa: ASSLITSGAGYT

j_gene: TRBJ2-7
v_gene: TRBV27
CDR3aa: ASTVTGGGGYEQY

j_gene: TRBJ1-5
v_gene: TRBV19
CDR3aa: ASSNYFTTGGEGNQPQH

j_gene: TRBJ2-3
v_gene: TRBV9
CDR3aa: ASSELSRDTQY

j_gene: TRBJ2-7
v_gene: TRBV19
CDR3aa: ASSSGGGWTYEQY

j_gene: TRBJ1-2
v_gene: TRBV19
CDR3aa: ASSAGLANYGYT

j_gene: TRBJ1-5
v_gene: TRBV5-4
CDR3aa: ASSRTAQNSNQPQH

j_gene: TRBJ2-3
v_gene: TRBV13
CDR3aa: ASSPHLSDTQY

j_gene: TRBJ2-3
v_gene: TRBV27
CDR3aa: ASSFGTSGRYTDTQY

j_gene: TRBJ1-2
v_gene: TRBV7-8
CDR3aa: ASSLPPLGGGYYGYT

j_gene: TRBJ1-2
v_gene: TRBV5-5
CDR3aa: ASSLDSGNYGYT

j_gene: TRBJ1-4
v_gene: TRBV2
CDR3aa: ASRTDRETTNEKLF

j_gene: TRBJ2-5
v_gene: TRBV9
CDR3aa: ASSVGQGEVETQY

j_gene: TRBJ1-4
v_gene: TRBV4-3
CDR3aa: ASSQVLEGTNEKLF

j_gene: TRBJ2-3
v_gene: TRBV7-9
CDR3aa: ASSFGTDTQY

j_gene: TRBJ2-3
v_gene: TRBV27
CDR3aa: ASSLSFSGGDTQY

j_gene: TRBJ2-7
v_gene: TRBV4-1
CDR3aa: ASSQDETGWGEQY